The entry that follows covers one T cell receptor (beta chain) sequence. Germline V CDR1 and CDR2: SGDLS, YYNGEE. Germline trimming cut 0 bases from V and 5 bases from J; bases unmatched to any gene: 7. This CDR3 comprises 15 residues. This sample was included in a study of CD8+CD57+ T cells in acquired aplastic anemia. For CDR3 and TCR beta VDJ profiling, genomic DNA was the template used. TCRdb re-derived calls from the reads in MiXCR, one entry per CDR3 protein. The table includes 150,000 to 180,000 distinct CDR3 sequences, about 54% detected once. Patients selected for sequencing had displayed CD8+CD57+ cell expansion by flow cytometry. Every patient presented with severe acquired aplastic anemia.

Sequenced sample: sorted CD4+, CD8+, or CD8+CD57+ T cells (not recorded which) from PBMCs. The V and J genes are TRBV9 and TRBJ2-5; 7 bases agree with TRBD2. This sequence originates from a human donor with aplastic anemia. The CDR3: CASSVAAGVGETQYF. CDR3 in DNA: TGTGCCAGCAGCGTAGCTGCGGGGGTGGGGGAGACCCAGTACTTC.